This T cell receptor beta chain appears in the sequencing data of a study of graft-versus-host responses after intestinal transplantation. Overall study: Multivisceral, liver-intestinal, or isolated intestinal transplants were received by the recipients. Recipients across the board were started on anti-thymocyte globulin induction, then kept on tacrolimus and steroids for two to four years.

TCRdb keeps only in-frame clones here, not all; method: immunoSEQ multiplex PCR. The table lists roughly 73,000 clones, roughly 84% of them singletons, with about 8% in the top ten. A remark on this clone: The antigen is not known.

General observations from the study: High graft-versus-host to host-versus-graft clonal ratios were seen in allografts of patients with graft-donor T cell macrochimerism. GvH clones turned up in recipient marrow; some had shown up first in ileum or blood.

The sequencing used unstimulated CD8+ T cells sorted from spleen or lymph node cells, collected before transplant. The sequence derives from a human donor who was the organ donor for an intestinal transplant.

This chain's CDR3 is CASSCKTGCPTDTQYF. Written as DNA, the CDR3 is TGTGCCAGCAGCTGTAAGACAGGGTGCCCCACAGATACGCAGTATTTT. V gene TRBV5-4 combines with J gene TRBJ2-3, with 7 positions matching TRBD1. The J segment lost 2 bases and the V segment lost 3 bases, leaving 9 bases of the junction unmatched. The CDR3 spans 16 residues. Germline V gene data show CDR1 as SGHNT and CDR2 as YYREEE (reference sequence).